A single sample gave rise to the 15 T cell receptor beta chains below, sequenced in a study of shared clonotypes between healthy human individuals. Using immunoSEQ multiplex PCR, the repertoire was profiled, and TCRdb retains in-frame clones only, with some absent. This sample has 1.6 million or so clones, with 98% found just once. What was sequenced was naive CD4+ T cells sorted from blood. The sample's subset: CD45RA+ positively selected. These receptors all stem from a man aged 25 to 40 in good health.

This chain links TRBV7-2 with TRBJ2-2, with 10 positions matching TRBD1. CDR1 is SGHTA and CDR2 is FQGNSA in the germline V gene. V lost 2 bases and J lost 4; bases outside the gene matches: 1. CDR3 length: 15 amino acids. This chain's CDR3 is CASSLRDRGTGELFF. The DNA for the CDR3 is TGTGCCAGCAGCTTAAGGGACAGGGGCACCGGGGAGCTGTTTTTT.

The chain carries TRBV2 and TRBJ1-3; 9 bases map to TRBD1. Unmatched junction bases numbered 7, after V lost 6 bases and J lost 4 bases. CDR3 size: 15 residues. Germline CDR1 is SNHLY and CDR2 is FYNNEI. The CDR3 spells CASSGTGLSGNTIYF. The CDR3 bases are TGTGCCAGCAGCGGGACAGGGCTTTCAGGAAACACCATATATTTT.

The rearrangement uses TRBV5-1 and TRBJ2-5, with TRBD1 as a possible D gene (5 bases). V lost 3 bases to trimming and J lost 5 bases, with 14 bases between them. CDR3 length: 14 residues. Germline V lookup: CDR1 SGHRS, CDR2 YFSETQ. The CDR3 DNA follows: TGCGCCAGCAGCTCATGGACATCCTGGGAGACCCAGTACTTC. As protein: CASSSWTSWETQYF.

The CDR3: CASSPEFGVAFNEQFF. DNA of the CDR3: TGTGCCAGCAGCCCCGAGTTCGGCGTGGCGTTCAATGAGCAGTTCTTC. The chain carries TRBV11-3 and TRBJ2-1; no definite D call. With 5 bases removed from V and 6 bases from J, the gap between germline ends came to 20 bases. The CDR3 has 16 residues. CDR1 and CDR2 (germline): SGHNT, YENEEA. Supplemented by reference TRBV11-3 and TRBJ2-1, the full variable domain reads EAGVVQSPRYKIIEKKQPVAFWCNPISGHNTLYWYLQNLGQGPELLIRYENEEAVDDSQLPKDRFSAERLKGVDSTLKIQPAELGDSAVYLCASSPEFGVAFNEQFFGPGTRLTVL.

This rearrangement joins TRBV14 to TRBJ1-1; D remains ambiguous. The CDR3 sequence is 13 residues long. The germline V and J ends were trimmed by 7 bases and 0 bases, with 9 bases remaining between them. The V gene's germline CDR1 is SGHDN and CDR2 FVKESK. CDR3: CASKKSMNTEAFF. The CDR3 DNA reads as TGTGCCAGCAAGAAGAGTATGAACACTGAAGCTTTCTTT.

This rearrangement joins TRBV28 to TRBJ2-4; 7 bases are shared with TRBD1. The CDR3 extends over 17 amino acids. V was pared by 2 bases and J by 0 bases, with 7 bases of the junction left unmatched. The germline gives CDR1 MDHEN, CDR2 SYDVKM. DNA of the CDR3: TGTGCCAGCAGTTTAAGAGGGACAGCCTCAGCCAAAAACATTCAGTACTTC. Amino acids: CASSLRGTASAKNIQYF.

This chain uses TRBV14 with TRBJ2-1, with D hard to call. In germline, CDR1 is SGHDN, CDR2 FVKESK. The CDR3 length is 11 residues. The V end lost 5 bases, the J end lost 7 bases, and 6 bases lay between the germline ends. In DNA, the CDR3 is TGTGCCAGCAGCGTGGTGAATGAGCAGTTCTTC. Residues: CASSVVNEQFF. The variable domain in full, with the rest retrieved from reference TRBV14 and TRBJ2-1, is EAGVTQFPSHSVIEKGQTVTLRCDPISGHDNLYWYRRVMGKEIKFLLHFVKESKQDESGMPNNRFLAERTGGTYSTLKVQPAELEDSGVYFCASSVVNEQFFGPGTRLTVL.

The V and J genes are TRBV21-1 and TRBJ2-2; TRBD1 was called by the table and not checked on the DNA. TRBV21-1 is marked as a pseudogene. This CDR3 comprises 15 residues. CDR3 in DNA: TGTGCCAGCAGCAAAAGAGACATCTACACCGGGGAGCTGTTTTTT. This gives the protein CASSKRDIYTGELFF.

The chain links TRBV10-3 to TRBJ2-7; tentatively, D is TRBD2 (6 bases). V lost 8 bases, J lost 0 bases, and 14 bases lay in between. This CDR3 region has 14 residues. Germline V gene sequence: CDR1 ENHRY, CDR2 SYGVKD. The CDR3 is CAIQPPDYSYEQYF. CDR3 nucleotides: TGTGCCATCCAACCCCCGGACTACTCCTACGAGCAGTACTTC.

The chain links TRBV2 to TRBJ2-7, with D perhaps matching TRBD2 (6 bases). The germline CDR1 and CDR2 sequences are SNHLY and FYNNEI. The CDR3 is 14 amino acids. V dropped 6 bases and J dropped 2 bases, with 14 bases sitting between them. CDR3 nucleotides: TGTGCCAGCAGACCCCGGGACTTTACCTACGAGCAGTACTTC. This translates into CASRPRDFTYEQYF.

This chain links TRBV19 with TRBJ1-5; no clear D gene. The CDR3 covers 14 residues. In germline, CDR1 is LNHDA, CDR2 SQIVND (reference sequence). V was trimmed by 9 bases and J by 5 bases, leaving 17 bases between them. CDR3 sequence: CASDWTGSYQPQHF. The CDR3, as DNA: TGTGCCAGCGATTGGACGGGCTCATATCAGCCCCAGCATTTT. Variable domain in full (rest from reference TRBV19 and TRBJ1-5): DGGITQSPKYLFRKEGQNVTLSCEQNLNHDAMYWYRQDPGQGLRLIYYSQIVNDFQKGDIAEGYSVSREKKESFPLTVTSAQKNPTAFYLCASDWTGSYQPQHFGDGTRLSIL.

The CDR3 loop is CASRGEKAGAGDTQYF. DNA of the CDR3: TGTGCCAGCAGGGGTGAAAAAGCGGGAGCGGGAGATACGCAGTATTTT. This chain joins TRBV6-4 and TRBJ2-3, with TRBD2 matching 8 bases. With 6 bases clipped from V and 5 bases from J, the junction kept 13 bases outside the gene matches. The CDR3 totals 16 residues. CDR1 and CDR2 from the germline V gene are MRHNA and SNTAGT.

The chain has TRBV9 and TRBJ1-4; D ambiguous. The CDR3 totals 18 residues. The V and J ends lost 0 bases and 0 bases respectively, with 15 bases between them. CDR1 and CDR2 from the germline V gene are SGDLS and YYNGEE. In nucleotides, the CDR3 is TGTGCCAGCAGCGTAGCTTTGGCCAGATCCTCAACTAATGAAAAACTGTTTTTT. Its protein is CASSVALARSSTNEKLFF.

As regards this clone: An end of the junction differs from the germline gene, which may be a read error. V is TRBV7-2 and J is TRBJ2-1; 12 bases line up with TRBD2. The length of the CDR3 is 14 residues. Germline CDR1 and CDR2: SGHTA and FQGNSA. The CDR3 protein is CASSLAGGPDEQFF. DNA for the CDR3: TGTGCCAGCAGCCTAGCGGGAGGGCCAGATGAGCAGTTCTTC.

The rearrangement uses TRBV5-1 and TRBJ1-2; tentative D call: TRBD1 (5 bases). The CDR3 spans 15 residues. V was cut by 4 bases and J by 8 bases, with 21 bases left in between. Per the germline V gene, CDR1 is SGHRS and CDR2 is YFSETQ. CDR3 protein: CASSPGGNLGSGYTF. The CDR3 bases are TGCGCCAGCAGCCCTGGGGGGAACCTTGGGTCCGGCTACACCTTC.